This T cell receptor beta chain was identified during a study of cytomegalovirus exposure and HLA in healthy donors. CDR3 length equals 14 residues. Germline V gene sequence: CDR1 MNHNS, CDR2 SASEGT. J was trimmed by 7 bases and V by 2 bases; bases with no gene match: 4. PCR primers comprised 60 Vbeta and 13 Jbeta primers. Produced via immunoSEQ multiplex PCR; TCRdb's table is partial and in-frame only. The sample lists about 120,000 clones; more than 60% were seen once. The source of this sequence is a man in his forties in good health and CMV-seropositive. Sequenced input: PBMCs. V usage is TRBV6-1 and J usage is TRBJ2-5; 10 bases agree with TRBD2. CDR3 protein: CASSEPGLAWTQYF. DNA of the CDR3: TGTGCCAGCAGTGAACCGGGACTAGCGTGGACCCAGTACTTC.